This T cell receptor beta chain came from a study of OX40 agonist ivuxolimab in advanced cancers. Across the study: The treatment was a fully human IgG2 OX40 agonist, ivuxolimab. Participants averaged around 60 years of age (range about 23 to 79) and were over 75% male. Findings and limits, study-wide: Expanded clones were, on average, more numerous in CD8+ T cells than in CD4+.

This table comes from immunoSEQ multiplex PCR, and its TCRdb copy is limited to in-frame clones, with some not included. The sample contains fewer than 60,000 clones, less than 90% of which appear only once. The CDR3 is 13 amino acids. From germline, CDR1 is SGDLS and CDR2 YYNGEE. Trimming stripped 2 bases from V and 1 base from J, with 5 bases between. Concerning this clone: Its antigen is not identified.

This chain connects TRBV9 to TRBJ2-3, with a tentative D call TRBD1 (5 bases). The receptor's source is an adult with an advanced solid tumor such as melanoma, head and neck, liver or kidney cancer. The input for sequencing was CD4+ or CD8+ T cells sorted from blood, taken in a trial of the OX40 agonist ivuxolimab. The chain's CDR3 is CASSVTGTDTQYF. The CDR3 DNA sequence: TGTGCCAGCAGCGTGACAGGCACAGATACGCAGTATTTT.